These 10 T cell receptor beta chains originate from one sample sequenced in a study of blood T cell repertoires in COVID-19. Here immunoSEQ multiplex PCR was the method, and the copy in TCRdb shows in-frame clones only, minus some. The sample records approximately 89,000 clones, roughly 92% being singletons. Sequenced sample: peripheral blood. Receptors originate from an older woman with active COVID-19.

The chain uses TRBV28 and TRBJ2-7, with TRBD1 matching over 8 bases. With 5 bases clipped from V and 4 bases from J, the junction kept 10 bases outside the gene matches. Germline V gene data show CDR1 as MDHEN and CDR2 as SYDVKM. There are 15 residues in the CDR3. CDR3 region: CASSPPTGARYEQYF. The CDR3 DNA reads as TGTGCCAGCAGTCCACCGACAGGGGCGCGGTACGAGCAGTACTTC.

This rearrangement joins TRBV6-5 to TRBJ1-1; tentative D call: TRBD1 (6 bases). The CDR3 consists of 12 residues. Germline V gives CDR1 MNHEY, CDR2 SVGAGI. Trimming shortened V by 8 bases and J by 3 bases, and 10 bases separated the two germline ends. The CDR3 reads CASRGGYTEAFF. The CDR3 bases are TGTGCCAGCCGAGGGGGATACACTGAAGCTTTCTTT.

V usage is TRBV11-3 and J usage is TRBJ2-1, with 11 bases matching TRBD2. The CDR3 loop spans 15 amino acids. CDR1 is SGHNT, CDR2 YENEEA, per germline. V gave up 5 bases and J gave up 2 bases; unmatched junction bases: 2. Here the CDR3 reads CASSPTSGTYNEQFF. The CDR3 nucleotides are TGTGCCAGCAGCCCGACTAGCGGGACCTACAATGAGCAGTTCTTC.

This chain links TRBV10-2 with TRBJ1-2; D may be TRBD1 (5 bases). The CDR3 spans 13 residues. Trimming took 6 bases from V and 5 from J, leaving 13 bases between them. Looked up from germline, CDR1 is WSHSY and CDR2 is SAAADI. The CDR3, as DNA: TGCGCCAGCAGGTCAGACGGGGGGTATGGCTACACCTTC. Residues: CASRSDGGYGYTF.

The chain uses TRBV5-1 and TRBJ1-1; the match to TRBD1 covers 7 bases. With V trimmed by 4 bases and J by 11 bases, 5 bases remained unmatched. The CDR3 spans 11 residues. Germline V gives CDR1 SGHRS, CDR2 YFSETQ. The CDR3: CASSEDRDAFF. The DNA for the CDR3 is TGCGCCAGCAGCGAAGACAGGGACGCTTTCTTT.

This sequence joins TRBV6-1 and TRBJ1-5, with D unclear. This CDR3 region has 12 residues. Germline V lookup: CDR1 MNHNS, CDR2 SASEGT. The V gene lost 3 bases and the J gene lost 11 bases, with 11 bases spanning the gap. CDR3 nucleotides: TGTGCCAGCAGTGAGGATTACAGAACCCAGCATTTT. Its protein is CASSEDYRTQHF.

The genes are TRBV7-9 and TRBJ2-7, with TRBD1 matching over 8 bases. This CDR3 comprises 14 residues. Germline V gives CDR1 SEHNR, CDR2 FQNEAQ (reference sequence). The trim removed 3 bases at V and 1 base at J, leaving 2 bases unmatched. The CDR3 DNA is TGTGCCAGCAGCTTTCAGGGGGCTTCCTACGAGCAGTACTTC. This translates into CASSFQGASYEQYF.

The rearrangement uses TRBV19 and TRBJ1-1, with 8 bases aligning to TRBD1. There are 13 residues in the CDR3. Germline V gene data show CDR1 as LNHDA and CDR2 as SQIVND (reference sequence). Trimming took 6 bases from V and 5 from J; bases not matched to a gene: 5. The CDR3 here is CASRAGGTTEAFF. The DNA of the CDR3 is TGTGCCAGTAGGGCAGGGGGCACAACTGAAGCTTTCTTT. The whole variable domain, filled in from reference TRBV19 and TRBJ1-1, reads DGGITQSPKYLFRKEGQNVTLSCEQNLNHDAMYWYRQDPGQGLRLIYYSQIVNDFQKGDIAEGYSVSREKKESFPLTVTSAQKNPTAFYLCASRAGGTTEAFFGQGTRLTVV.

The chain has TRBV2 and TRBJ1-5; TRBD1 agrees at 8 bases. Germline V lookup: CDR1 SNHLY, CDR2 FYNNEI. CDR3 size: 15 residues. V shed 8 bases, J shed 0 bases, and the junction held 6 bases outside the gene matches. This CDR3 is CASGGTGHSNQPQHF. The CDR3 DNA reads TGTGCCAGCGGAGGGACAGGCCATAGCAATCAGCCCCAGCATTTT.

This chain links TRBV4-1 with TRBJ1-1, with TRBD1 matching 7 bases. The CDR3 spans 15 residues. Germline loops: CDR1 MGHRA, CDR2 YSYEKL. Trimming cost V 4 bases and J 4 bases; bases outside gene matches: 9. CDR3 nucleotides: TGCGCCAGCAGCCCCCGACAGGGACCTGGCACTGAAGCTTTCTTT. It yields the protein CASSPRQGPGTEAFF.